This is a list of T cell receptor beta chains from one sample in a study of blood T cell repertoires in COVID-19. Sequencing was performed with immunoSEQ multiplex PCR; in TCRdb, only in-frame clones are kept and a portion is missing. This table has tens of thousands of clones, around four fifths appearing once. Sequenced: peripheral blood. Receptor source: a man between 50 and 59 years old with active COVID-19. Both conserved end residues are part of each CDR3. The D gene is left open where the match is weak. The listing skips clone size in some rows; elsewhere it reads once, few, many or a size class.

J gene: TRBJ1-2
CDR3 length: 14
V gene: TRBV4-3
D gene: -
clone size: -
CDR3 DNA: TGCGCCAGCAGCCCCGACCGGGACATCTATGGCTACACCTTC
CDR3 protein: CASSPDRDIYGYTF

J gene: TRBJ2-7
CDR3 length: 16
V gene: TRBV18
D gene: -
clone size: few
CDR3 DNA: TGTGCCAGCTCACCAGAAAACCAGGGAGGATCCTACGAGCAGTACTTC
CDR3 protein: CASSPENQGGSYEQYF

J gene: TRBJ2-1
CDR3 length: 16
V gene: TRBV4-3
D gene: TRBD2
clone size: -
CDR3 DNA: TGCGCCAGCAGCCAAAATAGCGGGAGCTCCTACAATGAGCAGTTCTTC
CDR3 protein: CASSQNSGSSYNEQFF

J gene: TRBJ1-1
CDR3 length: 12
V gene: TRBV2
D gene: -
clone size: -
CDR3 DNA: TGTGCCAGCAGCCTAATGAACACTGAAGCTTTCTTT
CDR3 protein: CASSLMNTEAFF

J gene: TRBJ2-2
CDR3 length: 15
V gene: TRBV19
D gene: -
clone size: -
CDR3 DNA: TGTGCCAGTAGTAGGGACTCGAGCTACACCGGGGAGCTGTTTTTT
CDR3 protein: CASSRDSSYTGELFF

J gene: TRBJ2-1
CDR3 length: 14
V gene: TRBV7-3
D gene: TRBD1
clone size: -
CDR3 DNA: TGTGCCAGCAGCTTAAGCCCTGACAGGGGTGAGCAGTTCTTC
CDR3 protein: CASSLSPDRGEQFF

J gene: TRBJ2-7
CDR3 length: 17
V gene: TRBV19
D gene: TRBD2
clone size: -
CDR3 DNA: TGTGCCAGTAGTATGAGGGGGCTAGCGGGAGTCCCCCTCGAGCAGTACTTC
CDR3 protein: CASSMRGLAGVPLEQYF

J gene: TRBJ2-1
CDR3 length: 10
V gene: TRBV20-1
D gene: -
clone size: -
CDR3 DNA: TGCAGTGCAGCGAGGGAGGAGCAGTTCTTC
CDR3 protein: CSAAREEQFF

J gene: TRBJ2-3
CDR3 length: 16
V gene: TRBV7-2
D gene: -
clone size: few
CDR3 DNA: TGTGCCAGCAGCTTTCAGTCCGGGACTGCCACAGATACGCAGTATTTT
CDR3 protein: CASSFQSGTATDTQYF

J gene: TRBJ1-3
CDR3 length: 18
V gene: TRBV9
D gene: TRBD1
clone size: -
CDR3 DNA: TGTGCCAGCAGCGTAGCTACCCACAGGGGGCGAAATGGAAACACCATATATTTT
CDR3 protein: CASSVATHRGRNGNTIYF